A selection of T cell receptor beta chains follows, all from one sample in a study of CD4 T cells in relation to SARS-CoV-2 and coronaviruses. These receptors' targets are unknown. Profiled with immunoSEQ multiplex PCR; TCRdb holds only in-frame clones, not every one. The sample holds 15,000 to 20,000 clones, 60% to 75% seen once. Sequences were obtained from CD4+ T cells from PBMCs, cultured in vitro. The receptor source for this set is a human donor in good health. Each CDR3 is given with its conserved first and last residue. Each record gives: D gene, clone size, CDR3 length, J gene, V gene, CDR3 DNA, CDR3 protein. A D gene is named only where the DNA matches it firmly. The size field is filled for only some rows; it gives once, few, many or a size class.

>.|.|14|TRBJ2-1|TRBV11-3
TGTGCCAGCAGCTCCCGGGACTCCCGAAATGAGCAGTTCTTC
CASSSRDSRNEQFF
>.|.|12|TRBJ2-3|TRBV7-9
TGTGCCAGCAGCTTGGCTACAGATACGCAGTATTTT
CASSLATDTQYF
>TRBD1|.|14|TRBJ1-5|TRBV2
TGTGCCAGCAGTGAAGCTCCAGGGACAGAGCCCCAGCATTTT
CASSEAPGTEPQHF
>.|.|16|TRBJ1-1|TRBV7-9
TGTGCCAGCAGCTTAGGTAATTACAGTATGAACACTGAAGCTTTCTTT
CASSLGNYSMNTEAFF
>TRBD1|.|14|TRBJ1-6|TRBV19
TGTGCCAGTAGTACTGGACAGGTTAATTCACCCCTCCACTTT
CASSTGQVNSPLHF
>TRBD2|.|17|TRBJ2-3|TRBV7-6
TGTGCCAGCAGCTCCGGGACTAGCGGGACTAGCACAGATACGCAGTATTTT
CASSSGTSGTSTDTQYF
>TRBD1|.|14|TRBJ1-4|TRBV6-5
TGTGCCAGCGAGAGACAGGGGGCTGGTGAAAAACTGTTTTTT
CASERQGAGEKLFF
>.|.|15|TRBJ2-7|TRBV2
TGTGCCAGCAATAGTCCGGGACGGACCTCCTACGAGCAGTACTTC
CASNSPGRTSYEQYF
>.|.|15|TRBJ2-7|TRBV19
TGTGCCAGTAGCAATGGGGGGACTCCATCCTACGAGCAGTACTTC
CASSNGGTPSYEQYF
>.|.|15|TRBJ1-4|TRBV5-1
TGCGCCAGCAGCTTTGGGTCCTCGGTCGAGGAAAAACTGTTTTTT
CASSFGSSVEEKLFF
>.|.|17|TRBJ1-5|TRBV15
TGTGCCACCAGCAGTGAGGGATTAACGGGGTACAATCAGCCCCAGCATTTT
CATSSEGLTGYNQPQHF
>.|.|12|TRBJ1-2|TRBV3-1/TRBV3-2
TGTGCCAGCAGTAACAGGGATCAGGGCTACACCTTC
CASSNRDQGYTF
>TRBD2|.|15|TRBJ2-7|TRBV6-1
TGTGCCAGCAGTGAAGCGACTAGCAGAATTTACGAGCAGTACTTC
CASSEATSRIYEQYF
>.|.|15|TRBJ2-5|TRBV10-3
TGTGCCATCAGTGATTCTCGCCTAGATTTGGAGACCCAGTACTTC
CAISDSRLDLETQYF
>.|few|14|TRBJ1-4|TRBV30
TGTGCCTGGAGTGTACCGGAAACTAATGAAAAACTGTTTTTT
CAWSVPETNEKLFF
>.|.|14|TRBJ1-1|TRBV14
TGTGCCAGCAGCCTGGAGACCCGGAACACTGAAGCTTTCTTT
CASSLETRNTEAFF
>.|.|12|TRBJ1-2|TRBV24-1
TGTGCCACCAGTGGAGGACAGTATGGCTACACCTTC
CATSGGQYGYTF
>TRBD1|.|15|TRBJ2-1|TRBV5-4
TGTGCCAGCAGCTTGGCCAGGGGGCCATACAATGAGCAGTTCTTC
CASSLARGPYNEQFF
>TRBD2|.|16|TRBJ2-3|TRBV3-1/TRBV3-2
TGTGCCAGCAGCCAAGGTAGCGGGAGATGGAGCGATACGCAGTATTTT
CASSQGSGRWSDTQYF
>.|.|16|TRBJ2-6|TRBV29-1
TGCAGCGTTGAATGGGGGGCGTCGTCTGGGGCCAACGTCCTGACTTTC
CSVEWGASSGANVLTF
>TRBD2|few|14|TRBJ2-4|TRBV2
TGTGCCAGCATGACTAGCGGGAGTGGGGCCATTCAGTACTTC
CASMTSGSGAIQYF
>.|.|12|TRBJ2-6|TRBV30
TGTGCCTGGAGTCAGGGGGCCAACGTCCTGACTTTC
CAWSQGANVLTF
>.|.|14|TRBJ2-5|TRBV5-5
TGTGCCAGCAGCACATTACAGGGACAAGAGACCCAGTACTTC
CASSTLQGQETQYF
>TRBD2|.|16|TRBJ2-1|TRBV9
TGTGCCAGCAGCGTAGTCTGGTCTAGCGGACACAATGAGCAGTTCTTC
CASSVVWSSGHNEQFF
>TRBD1|.|14|TRBJ1-1|TRBV6-2/TRBV6-3
TGTGCCAGCAGCTCACAGGGGTCCAACACTGAAGCTTTCTTT
CASSSQGSNTEAFF
>TRBD1|.|14|TRBJ1-2|TRBV19
TGTGCCAGTAGTAGGAGACAGGGTGACTATGGCTACACCTTC
CASSRRQGDYGYTF
>.|.|14|TRBJ1-6|TRBV7-2
TGTGCCAGCAGCTTAAGCAGGAGGGATTCACCCCTCCACTTT
CASSLSRRDSPLHF
>.|.|15|TRBJ1-3|TRBV5-4
TGTGCCAGCAGCTTAGCTCTACCTTCTGGAAACACCATATATTTT
CASSLALPSGNTIYF
>.|.|11|TRBJ1-1|TRBV11-3
TGTGCCAGCAGCTCCGGAGGAACAGCTTTCTTT
CASSSGGTAFF
>TRBD2|few|14|TRBJ2-7|TRBV7-2
TGTGCCAGCAGCTTAGGAGCGGGAGCCTACGAGCAGTACTTC
CASSLGAGAYEQYF
>TRBD2|.|17|TRBJ2-1|TRBV7-7
TGTGCCAGCAGCACCCAACCGGGACTAGCGGGAATGCTTGAGCAGTTCTTC
CASSTQPGLAGMLEQFF